This entry lists 10 T cell receptor beta chains sequenced from one sample in a study of monozygotic twins with inflammatory bowel disease. Each CDR3 protein gets one entry in TCRdb, which reprocessed the 5' RACE reads and gives no DNA. The table lists approximately 200,000 distinct CDR3 sequences, with around 7.6% in the top ten. The sample comprised blood. The receptors stem from a human donor with ulcerative colitis or Crohn's disease, or a healthy co-twin of an affected twin (not recorded which).

The rearrangement joins TRBV5-6 to TRBJ2-7; with no DNA, the TCRdb D assignment of TRBD2 cannot be verified. From germline, CDR1 is SGHDT and CDR2 YYEEEE. The CDR3 loop spans 16 amino acids. CDR3 loop: CASSLGAAGDSYEQYF.

This CDR3 is CASRVDSYSGNTIYF. The chain is built from TRBV6-1 and TRBJ1-3; the TRBD1 assignment by TCRdb is unverifiable without DNA. The CDR3 spans 15 residues. Germline CDR1 and CDR2: MNHNS and SASEGT.

The chain carries TRBV5-6 and TRBJ2-5; the TCRdb D gene call, TRBD2, has no DNA to confirm it. Germline V gene data show CDR1 as SGHDT and CDR2 as YYEEEE. The CDR3 has 13 residues. The CDR3 here is CASKRGSQETQYF. Full variable domain (outside the CDR3, taken from reference TRBV5-6 and TRBJ2-5): DAGVTQSPTHLIKTRGQQVTLRCSPKSGHDTVSWYQQALGQGPQFIFQYYEEEERQRGNFPDRFSGHQFPNYSSELNVNALLLGDSALYLCASKRGSQETQYFGPGTRLLVL.

CDR3 in amino acids: CSGITGTAYGYTF. The genes are TRBV29-1 and TRBJ1-2; TCRdb designates TRBD1, a call that cannot be tested without DNA. The CDR3 loop spans 13 amino acids. The V gene's germline CDR1 is SQVTM and CDR2 ANQGSEA.

This sequence joins TRBV6-5 and TRBJ1-1; TCRdb's D call, TRBD1, is unchecked because there is no DNA. The CDR3 sequence is 15 residues long. CDR1 and CDR2 (germline): MNHEY, SVGAGI. The CDR3 region is CASSSLGTQNTEAFF.

The V and J genes are TRBV7-9 and TRBJ2-7. CDR1 and CDR2 from the germline V gene are SEHNR and FQNEAQ (reference sequence). CDR3 length: 13 residues. CDR3 protein: CASSSHGSYEQYF.

The chain recombines TRBV20-1 with TRBJ1-2; TCRdb's D call of TRBD1 is untestable without DNA. Germline V gene data show CDR1 as DFQATT and CDR2 as SNEGSKA (reference sequence). The CDR3 has 14 amino acids. The CDR3: CSAQGGPTDYGYTF.

The V and J genes are TRBV5-5 and TRBJ2-7; TCRdb indicates TRBD2, and absent DNA this call remains unverified. From germline, CDR1 is SGHKS and CDR2 YYEKEE (reference sequence). The CDR3 is made up of 14 amino acids. The CDR3: CASSSSGPSYEQYF.

The chain employs TRBV20-1 and TRBJ1-5; TCRdb returns TRBD1, unconfirmable since there is no DNA. Germline CDR1 and CDR2: DFQATT and SNEGSKA (reference sequence). The CDR3 consists of 14 residues. The CDR3 protein is CSAGRQGSNQPQHF.

The chain has TRBV27 and TRBJ1-2. CDR1 and CDR2 (germline): MNHEY, SMNVEV (reference sequence). This CDR3 is 13 amino acids long. CDR3 sequence: CASSLYGPYGYTF.